Listed below are T cell receptor beta chains from one sample, sequenced in a study of cytotoxic CD8 clonotypes in ibrutinib-treated CLL. TCRdb's copy holds only in-frame clones and misses some; the assay was immunoSEQ multiplex PCR. The table lists more than 200,000 clones, 70% of them singletons, with 15% in the top ten. The specimen comprised PBMCs, sampled after 24 months of ibrutinib treatment. These receptors came from a human donor with chronic lymphocytic leukemia. Each CDR3 is given with its conserved first and last residue. Fields, in order: J gene, V gene, D gene, clone size, CDR3 DNA, CDR3 protein. A D gene is named only where the DNA matches it firmly. Some rows have no size entry. The others give once, few or many, or a class for an expanded clone.

J: TRBJ2-3
V: TRBV28
D: TRBD1
size: -
DNA: TGTGCCAGCAGTTTTTCAGGGGGCAGTACAGATACGCAGTATTTT
CDR3: CASSFSGGSTDTQYF

J: TRBJ2-7
V: TRBV28
D: TRBD2
size: few
DNA: TGTGCCAGCAGTGGTAGCGGGAGAGGAACCTACGAGCAGTACTTC
CDR3: CASSGSGRGTYEQYF

J: TRBJ2-7
V: TRBV28
D: -
size: -
DNA: TGTGCCAGCAACCCTGGCATCTACGAGCAGTACTTC
CDR3: CASNPGIYEQYF

J: TRBJ1-2
V: TRBV5-1
D: -
size: -
DNA: TGCGCCAGCAGCTTCCGGGATAAGGACTATGGCTACACCTTC
CDR3: CASSFRDKDYGYTF

J: TRBJ2-3
V: TRBV6-5
D: -
size: once
DNA: TGTGCCAGCGCGAGGGCGCCGGAAGATACGCAGTATTTT
CDR3: CASARAPEDTQYF

J: TRBJ2-7
V: TRBV6-5
D: -
size: -
DNA: TGTGCCAGCAGTAACAGGGTCTACGAGCAGTACTTC
CDR3: CASSNRVYEQYF

J: TRBJ1-4
V: TRBV9
D: -
size: -
DNA: TGTGCCAGCAGCGTAGATGCGTTACACCCGCGGCATGAAAAACTGTTTTTT
CDR3: CASSVDALHPRHEKLFF

J: TRBJ2-7
V: TRBV7-6
D: TRBD1
size: -
DNA: TGTGCCAGCAGTTATACCGGGACAGACTTCCGTCAGTACTTC
CDR3: CASSYTGTDFRQYF

J: TRBJ2-2
V: TRBV7-3
D: TRBD2
size: -
DNA: TGTGCCAGCAGCCTCGGACTAGCGGGAGGGGCCGGGGAGCTGTTTTTT
CDR3: CASSLGLAGGAGELFF

J: TRBJ1-1
V: TRBV28
D: -
size: -
DNA: TGTGCCAGCAGATCAGTGATGAACACTGAAGCTTTCTTT
CDR3: CASRSVMNTEAFF

J: TRBJ2-3
V: TRBV4-2
D: -
size: -
DNA: TGTGCCAGCAGCCAACCTGGAGTTCCTAGCACAGATACGCAGTATTTT
CDR3: CASSQPGVPSTDTQYF

J: TRBJ2-7
V: TRBV7-9
D: -
size: -
DNA: TGTGCCAGCAGCGGACAATACGAGCAGTACTTC
CDR3: CASSGQYEQYF

J: TRBJ2-1
V: TRBV7-9
D: -
size: -
DNA: TGTGCCAGCAGCCGAGATCCCCGCGAGCAGTTCTTC
CDR3: CASSRDPREQFF

J: TRBJ2-7
V: TRBV19
D: -
size: -
DNA: TGTGCCAGTAGTTTAGGTAGGGAATCGGACGAGCAGTACTTC
CDR3: CASSLGRESDEQYF

J: TRBJ2-7
V: TRBV6-5
D: TRBD2
size: -
DNA: TGTGCCAGCAGTGTTAGCGGGAGTGCGGGCTACGAGCAGTACTTC
CDR3: CASSVSGSAGYEQYF

J: TRBJ1-2
V: TRBV30
D: -
size: -
DNA: TGTGCCTGGAGTGTAAGCGCCTGGTTAGACGGCTACACCTTC
CDR3: CAWSVSAWLDGYTF

J: TRBJ2-7
V: TRBV30
D: TRBD2
size: -
DNA: TGTGCCTGGAGTGTAATAATAGGACTAGCGGGTCCCTACGAGCAGTACTTC
CDR3: CAWSVIIGLAGPYEQYF

J: TRBJ1-1
V: TRBV5-1
D: -
size: -
DNA: TGCGCCAGCAGCTTGGGCAGCGGGAGAATGAACACTGAAGCTTTCTTT
CDR3: CASSLGSGRMNTEAFF

J: TRBJ2-7
V: TRBV5-4
D: TRBD1
size: -
DNA: TGTGCCAGCAGCTCAAAAAAGGGACAGGGGCTCTTCTACGAGCAGTACTTC
CDR3: CASSSKKGQGLFYEQYF

J: TRBJ1-2
V: TRBV4-2
D: -
size: few
DNA: TGTGCCAGCAGCCTTGGGACATTAGATGGCTACACCTTC
CDR3: CASSLGTLDGYTF

J: TRBJ1-2
V: TRBV7-3
D: -
size: -
DNA: TGTGCCAGCAGCCGCGCAACCGGGCCAGGGGGCTACACCTTC
CDR3: CASSRATGPGGYTF

J: TRBJ2-4
V: TRBV29-1
D: TRBD1
size: once
DNA: TGCAGCGTTGAGGCAGGGACAGGGTATTTTCAGTACTTC
CDR3: CSVEAGTGYFQYF

J: TRBJ1-1
V: TRBV15
D: -
size: once
DNA: TGTGCCACCAGCAGAGATCGGGTGGGGGGGACTGAAGCTTTCTTT
CDR3: CATSRDRVGGTEAFF

J: TRBJ2-7
V: TRBV9
D: -
size: few
DNA: TGTGCCAGCAGCGTAGGCCCTACGGGAGACCACGAGCAGTACTTC
CDR3: CASSVGPTGDHEQYF

J: TRBJ2-1
V: TRBV6-5
D: TRBD2
size: -
DNA: TGTGCCAGCAGAATGGCGGGAGAGTCGGATGAGCAGTTCTTC
CDR3: CASRMAGESDEQFF

J: TRBJ1-3
V: TRBV2
D: -
size: -
DNA: TGTGCCAGCAGTGCACAACCCCGATCCTCTGGAAACACCATATATTTT
CDR3: CASSAQPRSSGNTIYF

J: TRBJ1-2
V: TRBV9
D: TRBD1
size: few
DNA: TGTGCCAGCAGCTTAACTGGACAGGCCACGTATGGCTACACCTTC
CDR3: CASSLTGQATYGYTF

J: TRBJ2-1
V: TRBV9
D: TRBD2
size: once
DNA: TGTGCCAGCAGCGTAGGAGTTACTAGCGGGGTCTACAATGAGCAGTTCTTC
CDR3: CASSVGVTSGVYNEQFF

J: TRBJ2-7
V: TRBV29-1
D: TRBD1
size: once
DNA: TGCAGCGTTGAAGACGACAGGGGATTTGGCTACGAGCAGTACTTC
CDR3: CSVEDDRGFGYEQYF

J: TRBJ1-1
V: TRBV25-1
D: TRBD1
size: -
DNA: TGTGCCAGCAGTGAATCAGGGGGATCGAACACTGAAGCTTTCTTT
CDR3: CASSESGGSNTEAFF

J: TRBJ1-2
V: TRBV28
D: -
size: -
DNA: TGTGCCAGCAGTTCAGGGGCTATTAACTATGGCTACACCTTC
CDR3: CASSSGAINYGYTF

J: TRBJ1-1
V: TRBV19
D: -
size: -
DNA: TGTGCCAGTAGTATGAGAAACACTGAAGCTTTCTTT
CDR3: CASSMRNTEAFF

J: TRBJ2-5
V: TRBV5-1
D: TRBD1
size: -
DNA: TGCGCCAGCAGCTTAACAGGGGGCGCGGGGGAGACCCAGTACTTC
CDR3: CASSLTGGAGETQYF

J: TRBJ1-5
V: TRBV5-1
D: -
size: few
DNA: TGCGCCAGCAGCTTGACAGGGAACAGCAATCAGCCCCAGCATTTT
CDR3: CASSLTGNSNQPQHF

J: TRBJ2-1
V: TRBV5-1
D: -
size: -
DNA: TGCGCCAGCAGCTTGAGTTTCACTGAGCAGTTCTTC
CDR3: CASSLSFTEQFF

J: TRBJ2-1
V: TRBV6-5
D: TRBD1
size: -
DNA: TGTGCCAGCAGCCCGGGACAGGCCTACAATGAGCAGTTCTTC
CDR3: CASSPGQAYNEQFF

J: TRBJ1-3
V: TRBV11-2
D: -
size: -
DNA: TGTGCCAGCAGCTTAGGGGCAGGCTCGTCTGGAAACACCATATATTTT
CDR3: CASSLGAGSSGNTIYF

J: TRBJ1-2
V: TRBV4-2
D: -
size: few
DNA: TGTGCCAGCAGCCAAGGGGAACAGCCAAATAACTATGGCTACACCTTC
CDR3: CASSQGEQPNNYGYTF

J: TRBJ2-7
V: TRBV5-1
D: -
size: -
DNA: TGCGCCAGCAGCTTGTGGCAGACCTACGAGCAGTACTTC
CDR3: CASSLWQTYEQYF

J: TRBJ2-5
V: TRBV29-1
D: TRBD1
size: -
DNA: TGCAGCTCAATGACAGGGAAGGGGGAAGAGACCCAGTACTTC
CDR3: CSSMTGKGEETQYF

J: TRBJ2-7
V: TRBV7-8
D: -
size: -
DNA: TGTGCCAGCAGCTTAGAGACGGCTTCCTACGAGCAGTACTTC
CDR3: CASSLETASYEQYF

J: TRBJ2-3
V: TRBV7-3
D: -
size: -
DNA: TGTGCCAGCAGCTCAAAGACCTACACAGATACGCAGTATTTT
CDR3: CASSSKTYTDTQYF

J: TRBJ2-7
V: TRBV13
D: -
size: -
DNA: TGTGCCAGCAGCTTAGGGCACGGTGGGGCAGGGTCCTACGAGCAGTACTTC
CDR3: CASSLGHGGAGSYEQYF

J: TRBJ1-4
V: TRBV6-6
D: -
size: -
DNA: TGTGCCAGCAGGAGTAGCGCAACTAATGAAAAACTGTTTTTT
CDR3: CASRSSATNEKLFF

J: TRBJ2-5
V: TRBV9
D: -
size: -
DNA: TGTGCCAGCAGCGTAGAGGAGGGAGATCTTCAAGAGACCCAGTACTTC
CDR3: CASSVEEGDLQETQYF

J: TRBJ1-1
V: TRBV6-5
D: -
size: -
DNA: TGTGCCAGCAGTGACAGGTTTGAAGCTTTCTTT
CDR3: CASSDRFEAFF

J: TRBJ2-7
V: TRBV6-1
D: -
size: -
DNA: TGTGCCAGCAGAGGGACTGGCGAAACCTCCTACGAGCAGTACTTC
CDR3: CASRGTGETSYEQYF

J: TRBJ2-1
V: TRBV2
D: TRBD2
size: once
DNA: TGTGCCAGCACCACTAGCGGGAGCGGAGCCTACAATGAGCAGTTCTTC
CDR3: CASTTSGSGAYNEQFF

J: TRBJ2-2
V: TRBV7-9
D: -
size: few
DNA: TGTGCCAGCAGCTTTCTAAACAGGGCAACCGGGGAGCTGTTTTTT
CDR3: CASSFLNRATGELFF

J: TRBJ2-1
V: TRBV7-3
D: -
size: -
DNA: TGTGCCAGCAGCGGTTACCCCCTGAATGAGCAGTTCTTC
CDR3: CASSGYPLNEQFF

J: TRBJ2-2
V: TRBV28
D: -
size: -
DNA: TGTGCCAGCAGAAAAAGGACAGAGAACACCGGGGAGCTGTTTTTT
CDR3: CASRKRTENTGELFF

J: TRBJ2-7
V: TRBV30
D: -
size: few
DNA: TGTGCCTGGAGTGGGAGTGGGGAGCAGTACTTC
CDR3: CAWSGSGEQYF

J: TRBJ2-7
V: TRBV27
D: TRBD1
size: -
DNA: TGTGCCAGCAGTCGAACCGGGACAGGGTGGGACGAGCAGTACTTC
CDR3: CASSRTGTGWDEQYF

J: TRBJ2-7
V: TRBV9
D: -
size: -
DNA: TGTGCCAGCAGCGGCCGTAACCACCCCTACGAGCAGTACTTC
CDR3: CASSGRNHPYEQYF

J: TRBJ2-1
V: TRBV28
D: -
size: -
DNA: TGTGCCAGCAGGGCACTAGGTAATGAGCAGTTCTTC
CDR3: CASRALGNEQFF

J: TRBJ2-1
V: TRBV5-1
D: -
size: -
DNA: TGCGCCAGCAGCTCGTCCGGGACCCCGTACAATGAGCAGTTCTTC
CDR3: CASSSSGTPYNEQFF

J: TRBJ2-3
V: TRBV9
D: TRBD1
size: -
DNA: TGTGCCAGCAGCGCCATCGGTCTAGCAGGGGGAGATACGCAGTATTTT
CDR3: CASSAIGLAGGDTQYF

J: TRBJ1-5
V: TRBV5-3
D: -
size: -
DNA: TGTGCCAGAAGTGTCAACAATCAGCCCCAGCATTTT
CDR3: CARSVNNQPQHF